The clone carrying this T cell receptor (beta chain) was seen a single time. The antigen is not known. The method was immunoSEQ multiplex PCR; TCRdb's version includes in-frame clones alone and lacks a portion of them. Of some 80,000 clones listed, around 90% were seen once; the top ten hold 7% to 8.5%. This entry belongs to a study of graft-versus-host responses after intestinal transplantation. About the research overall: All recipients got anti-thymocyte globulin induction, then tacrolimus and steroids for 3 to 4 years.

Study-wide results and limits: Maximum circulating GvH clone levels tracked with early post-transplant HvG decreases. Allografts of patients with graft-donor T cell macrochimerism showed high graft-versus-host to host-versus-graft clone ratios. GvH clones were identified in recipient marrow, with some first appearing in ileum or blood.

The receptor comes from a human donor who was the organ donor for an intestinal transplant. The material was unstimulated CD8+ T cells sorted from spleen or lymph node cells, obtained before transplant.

The CDR3 coding sequence is TGTGCCAGCAGCTTATATAGGAGCTCCTATAATTCACCCCTCCACTTT. Protein product: CASSLYRSSYNSPLHF. The rearrangement uses TRBV7-6 and TRBJ1-6; the D is unclear. The germline V gene encodes CDR1 SGHVS and CDR2 FNYEAQ. Trimming removed 2 bases from V and 0 bases from J, with 8 bases in between. The CDR3 totals 16 residues.